The rows below give T cell receptor beta chains drawn from one sample of a study of early T cells in non-severe SARS-CoV-2 infection. Each CDR3 protein is one row after TCRdb ran MiXCR on the 5' RACE reads. This table has tens of thousands of distinct CDR3 sequences, roughly 6.1% appearing once. Sample: whole blood, taken at baseline. Receptors originate from an adult who was a healthcare worker with PCR-confirmed SARS-CoV-2 infection or an uninfected control (not recorded which). Each CDR3 is given with its conserved first and last residue. Each record gives: D gene, J gene, clone size, V gene, CDR3 protein, CDR3 DNA. A D gene is named only where the DNA matches it firmly. Size is omitted from some rows. Given values are once, few, many or a class for expanded clones.

D: -; J: TRBJ2-4; size: many; V: TRBV7-2; CDR3: CASSSGGGVARGKNIQYF; DNA: TGTGCCAGCAGCTCCGGAGGTGGAGTCGCCAGAGGCAAAAACATTCAGTACTTC
D: TRBD1; J: TRBJ2-7; size: many; V: TRBV18; CDR3: CASSPGQEQIEYF; DNA: TGTGCCAGCTCACCGGGACAGGAACAAATTGAGTACTTC
D: -; J: TRBJ2-5; size: -; V: TRBV10-3; CDR3: CAISGGGERETQYF; DNA: TGTGCCATCAGTGGAGGGGGAGAGCGGGAGACCCAGTACTTC
D: TRBD2; J: TRBJ2-1; size: many; V: TRBV7-9; CDR3: CASSPQLAGEKIREFF; DNA: TGTGCCAGCAGCCCTCAACTAGCGGGAGAAAAGATCAGAGAGTTCTTC
D: -; J: TRBJ2-1; size: many; V: TRBV18; CDR3: CASSPRGGSTDNEQFF; DNA: TGTGCCAGCTCACCCAGAGGAGGGAGTACGGACAATGAGCAGTTCTTC
D: -; J: TRBJ1-5; size: many; V: TRBV30; CDR3: CAWSETSGGNQPQHF; DNA: TGTGCCTGGAGTGAGACCTCAGGGGGCAATCAGCCCCAGCATTTT
D: TRBD2; J: TRBJ2-1; size: -; V: TRBV28; CDR3: CASRRGGREQFF; DNA: TGTGCCAGCCGACGGGGGGGACGTGAGCAGTTCTTC
D: TRBD1; J: TRBJ1-2; size: -; V: TRBV11-2; CDR3: CASSYTTGDYGYTF; DNA: TGTGCCAGCAGCTACACGACAGGGGACTATGGCTACACCTTC
D: -; J: TRBJ2-1; size: many; V: TRBV28; CDR3: CASSFLADSYNEQFF; DNA: TGTGCCAGCAGTTTTTTAGCTGATTCCTACAATGAGCAGTTCTTC
D: TRBD1; J: TRBJ2-4; size: few; V: TRBV7-9; CDR3: CASSLGLGGFAKNIQYF; DNA: TGTGCCAGCAGCTTAGGGCTAGGGGGCTTCGCCAAAAACATTCAGTACTTC
D: TRBD2; J: TRBJ2-1; size: many; V: TRBV20-1; CDR3: CSTLAGGHNEQFF; DNA: TGCAGTACCCTAGCGGGAGGTCACAATGAGCAGTTCTTC
D: -; J: TRBJ2-7; size: many; V: TRBV5-1; CDR3: CASSLAETRTYAYEQYF; DNA: TGCGCCAGCAGCTTGGCCGAGACACGAACTTATGCCTACGAGCAGTACTTC
D: TRBD2; J: TRBJ2-1; size: -; V: TRBV28; CDR3: CASSLSGLAAVYNEQFF; DNA: TGTGCCAGCAGTCTATCTGGACTAGCGGCGGTCTACAATGAGCAGTTCTTC